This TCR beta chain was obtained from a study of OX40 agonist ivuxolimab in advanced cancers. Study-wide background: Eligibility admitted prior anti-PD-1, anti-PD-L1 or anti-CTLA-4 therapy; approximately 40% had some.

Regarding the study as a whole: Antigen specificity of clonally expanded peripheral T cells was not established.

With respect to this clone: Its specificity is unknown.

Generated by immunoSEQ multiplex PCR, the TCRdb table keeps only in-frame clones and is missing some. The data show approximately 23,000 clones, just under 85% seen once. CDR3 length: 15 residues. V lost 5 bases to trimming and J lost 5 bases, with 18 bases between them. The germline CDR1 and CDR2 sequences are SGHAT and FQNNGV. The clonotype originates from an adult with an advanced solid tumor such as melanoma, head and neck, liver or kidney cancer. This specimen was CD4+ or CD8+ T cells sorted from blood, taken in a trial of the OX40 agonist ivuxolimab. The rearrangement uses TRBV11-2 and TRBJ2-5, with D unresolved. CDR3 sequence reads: CASSPGPMGFETQYF. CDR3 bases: TGTGCCAGCAGCCCCGGGCCTATGGGGTTTGAGACCCAGTACTTC.